This T cell receptor (beta chain) was sequenced during a study of T cells in Graves' hyperthyroidism and ophthalmopathy. CDR1 and CDR2 from the germline V gene are SNHLY and FYNNEI. The CDR3 consists of 14 residues. The ends were cut back, 2 bases at V and 3 bases at J, with 10 bases in the middle. This clonotype has a count of ten or more. Orbital computed tomography and thyroid ultrasound, together with serum TRAb and thyroxine and clinical symptoms, were used for diagnoses. Researchers amplified the TCR beta CDR3 regions from RNA transcripts. TCR CDR3 underwent first-round RT-PCR with the HTBI primer set. TCRdb ran MiXCR on the multiplex PCR reads and lists one entry per CDR3 protein. The sample yields about 300,000 distinct CDR3 sequences, roughly 18% seen once.

The rearrangement uses TRBV2 and TRBJ2-5; unclear D gene. This TCR derives from a man in his fifties or sixties with Graves' ophthalmopathy. The sequencing sample was made of blood. CDR3 sequence reads: CASSELNAKETQYF. CDR3 DNA: TGTGCCAGCAGTGAATTGAACGCTAAAGAGACCCAGTACTTC.